This T cell receptor (beta chain) was obtained from a study of cytomegalovirus exposure and HLA in healthy donors. With regard to this clone: The junction shows a germline mismatch at one end, possibly a read error.

Primers included in the PCR were 60 Vbeta and 13 Jbeta primers. In the source study's methods: It was a later analysis that counted tens of millions of unique TCR beta chains, of which some 9.9 million were shared. Sequencing used immunoSEQ multiplex PCR; TCRdb keeps in-frame clones, though not all of them. V, J and clone size reflect that table, while D and trimming were determined from the DNA. The profile shows roughly 250,000 clones, approximately 85% of them singletons. CDR1 and CDR2 from the germline V gene are SGDLS and YYNGEE. The CDR3 consists of 16 residues. The chain has TRBV9 and TRBJ2-1; 10 bases align to TRBD2. The TCR originated in a woman in her thirties or forties in good health and CMV-seropositive. Sequenced: PBMCs. CDR3 loop: CASSVGKGLAPNEQFF. The CDR3, as DNA: TGTGCCAGCAGCGTAGGAAAGGGACTAGCGCCCAATGAACAGTTCTTC.